This T cell receptor beta chain was sequenced for a study of T cell repertoires in cytomegalovirus infection (dated by TCRdb to 2018 to 2020). Regarding the study in general: Alongside well-studied HLA-B-restricted epitopes, the peptide stimulations were aimed at recently identified HLA-C-restricted CMV epitopes, whose presentation resists viral immunomodulation. Donor HLA type was relevant to the analysis, because carriage of CMV infection together with the matching HLA type was indicated by public TCR beta signatures. Summary of the overall study and its limitations: Carriers of CMV infection plus the relevant HLA type were discriminated by the cumulative frequency of public TCR beta family members in the study cohort and in an independent approximately 360-donor cohort. The ex vivo response was dominated by HLA-C-restricted CMV-specific TCR beta clonotypes, which also provided the single most frequent clonotype in two of eight donors.

The treatment or condition label corresponds to: in vitro stimulation with specific CMV peptide epitopes to enrich CMV-specific T cells. As encoded in the germline V gene, CDR1 is SGHTA while CDR2 is FQGNSA. From cysteine to phenylalanine, the CDR3 is 14 amino acids long. Kept here is only the CDR3 DNA, which spans 42 bases and is read in frame from base 1. The trim is 5 bases for V and 3 bases for J, with a gap of 13 bases between the germline ends. The listed sequencing device is Illumina HiSeq 1500. TCRdb reworked the public reads: Q25 trimming with fastp, MiXCR clone assembly, productive beta chains retained. CDR3 protein duplicates are merged, each entry listing the most common genes and DNA. The sample table contains just over 450,000 distinct CDR3 sequences; only one count was recorded for more than 40% of them. The ten largest clonotypes hold 43% of the sample. A word on this clonotype: No cognate antigen has been identified for it. No base quality values were provided; no much bigger clone lies one nucleotide off.

The receptor was isolated from a human donor in good health (CMV status not recorded). Some clones in this sample may be carry-over from other donors' samples. The sequence is built from TRBV7-2 and TRBJ1-2; the D region possibly corresponds to TRBD1 (6 bases align). The sequences come from cultured PBMCs, collected from culture after CMV antigen stimulation. The CDR3 region reads CASSGGAGDYGYTF. The DNA sequence reads TGTGCCAGCAGCGGGGGGGCTGGGGACTATGGCTACACCTTC. The full variable domain, completed from the reference TRBV7-2 and TRBJ1-2 proteins outside the CDR3, reads GAGVSQSPSNKVTEKGKDVELRCDPISGHTALYWYRQSLGQGLEFLIYFQGNSAPDKSGLPSDRFSAERTGGSVSTLTIQRTQQEDSAVYLCASSGGAGDYGYTFGSGTRLTVV.